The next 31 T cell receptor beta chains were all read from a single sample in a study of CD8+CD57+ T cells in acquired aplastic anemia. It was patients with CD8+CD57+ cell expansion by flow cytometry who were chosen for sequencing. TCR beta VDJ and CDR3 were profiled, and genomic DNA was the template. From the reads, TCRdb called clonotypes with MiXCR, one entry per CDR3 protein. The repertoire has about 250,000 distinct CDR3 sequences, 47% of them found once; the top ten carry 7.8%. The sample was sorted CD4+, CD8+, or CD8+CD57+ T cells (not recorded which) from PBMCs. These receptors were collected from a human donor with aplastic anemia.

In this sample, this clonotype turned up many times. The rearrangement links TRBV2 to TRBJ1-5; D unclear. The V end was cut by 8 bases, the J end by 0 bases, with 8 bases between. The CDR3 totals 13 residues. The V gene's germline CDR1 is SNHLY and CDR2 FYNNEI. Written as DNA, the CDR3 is TGTGCCAGCGTGGAATATAGCAATCAGCCCCAGCATTTT. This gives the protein CASVEYSNQPQHF. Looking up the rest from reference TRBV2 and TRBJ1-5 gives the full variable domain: EPEVTQTPSHQVTQMGQEVILRCVPISNHLYFYWYRQILGQKVEFLVSFYNNEISEKSEIFDDQFSVERPDGSNFTLKIRSTKLEDSAMYFCASVEYSNQPQHFGDGTRLSIL.

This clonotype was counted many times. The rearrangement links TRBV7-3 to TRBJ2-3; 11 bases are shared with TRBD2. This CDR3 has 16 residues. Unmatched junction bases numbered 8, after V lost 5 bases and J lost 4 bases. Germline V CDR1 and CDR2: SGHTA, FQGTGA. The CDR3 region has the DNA TGTGCCAGCAGCCCCTTAGCGGGAGGGGAGGCAGATACGCAGTATTTT. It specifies CASSPLAGGEADTQYF.

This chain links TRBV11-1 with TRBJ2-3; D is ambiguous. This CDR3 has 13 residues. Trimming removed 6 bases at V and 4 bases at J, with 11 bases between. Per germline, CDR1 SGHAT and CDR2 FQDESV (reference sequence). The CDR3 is CASSFGSPDTQYF. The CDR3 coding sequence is TGTGCCAGCAGTTTTGGTTCGCCAGATACGCAGTATTTT.

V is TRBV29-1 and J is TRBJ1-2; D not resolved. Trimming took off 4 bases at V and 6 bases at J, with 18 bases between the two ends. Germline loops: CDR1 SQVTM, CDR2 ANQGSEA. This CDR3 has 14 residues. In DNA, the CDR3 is TGCAGCGTTGGAGATTGGAAAGGGAGGGATGGCTACACCTTC. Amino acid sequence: CSVGDWKGRDGYTF. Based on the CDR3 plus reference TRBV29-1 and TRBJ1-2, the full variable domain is SAVISQKPSRDICQRGTSLTIQCQVDSQVTMMFWYRQQPGQSLTLIATANQGSEATYESGFVIDKFPISRPNLTFSTLTVSNMSPEDSSIYLCSVGDWKGRDGYTFGSGTRLTVV.

The CDR3 sequence is CSARQGHRDRRIPPQHF. Written as DNA, the CDR3 is TGCAGTGCTAGGCAGGGGCATCGGGACAGGAGGATTCCGCCCCAGCATTTT. The chain links TRBV20-1 to TRBJ1-5; 8 bases line up with TRBD1. The J segment lost 9 bases and the V segment lost 3 bases, leaving 19 bases of the junction unmatched. The CDR3 loop spans 17 amino acids. Per the germline V gene, CDR1 is DFQATT and CDR2 is SNEGSKA (reference sequence).

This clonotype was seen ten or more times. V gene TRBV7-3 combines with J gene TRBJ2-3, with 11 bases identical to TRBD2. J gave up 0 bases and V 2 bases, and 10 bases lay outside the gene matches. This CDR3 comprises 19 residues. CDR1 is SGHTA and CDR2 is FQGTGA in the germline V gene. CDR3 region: CASSLFSSGGPSSTDTQYF. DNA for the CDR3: TGTGCCAGCAGCTTATTCTCTAGCGGGGGGCCGTCGAGCACAGATACGCAGTATTTT.

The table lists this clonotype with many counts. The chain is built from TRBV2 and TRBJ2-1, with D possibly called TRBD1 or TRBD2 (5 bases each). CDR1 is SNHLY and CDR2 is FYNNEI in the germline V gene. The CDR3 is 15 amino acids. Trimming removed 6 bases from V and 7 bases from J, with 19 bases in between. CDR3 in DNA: TGTGCCAGCAGAATAGGGACCCAGGAGCCAAATGAGCAGTTCTTC. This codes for CASRIGTQEPNEQFF.

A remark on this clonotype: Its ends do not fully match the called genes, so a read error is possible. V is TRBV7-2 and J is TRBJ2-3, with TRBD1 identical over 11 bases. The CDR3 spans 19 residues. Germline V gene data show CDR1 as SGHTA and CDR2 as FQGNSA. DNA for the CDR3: TGTGCCAGCAGCCTAGCGAGAGAGTGGACAGGGGGCTGCACAGATACGCAGTATTTT. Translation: CASSLAREWTGGCTDTQYF.

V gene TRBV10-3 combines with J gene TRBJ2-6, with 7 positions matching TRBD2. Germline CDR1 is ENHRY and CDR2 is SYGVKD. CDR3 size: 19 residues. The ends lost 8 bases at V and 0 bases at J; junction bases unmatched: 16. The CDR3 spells CAIEAGVPGLCSGANVLTF. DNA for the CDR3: TGTGCCATCGAGGCGGGAGTCCCCGGGCTGTGCTCTGGGGCCAACGTCCTGACTTTC.

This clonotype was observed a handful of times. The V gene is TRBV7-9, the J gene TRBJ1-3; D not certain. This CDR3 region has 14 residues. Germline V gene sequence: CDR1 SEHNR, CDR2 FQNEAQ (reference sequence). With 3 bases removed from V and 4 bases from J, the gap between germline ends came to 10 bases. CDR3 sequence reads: CASSLMGGGNTIYF. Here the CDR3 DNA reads TGTGCCAGCAGCTTGATGGGCGGAGGAAACACCATATATTTT.

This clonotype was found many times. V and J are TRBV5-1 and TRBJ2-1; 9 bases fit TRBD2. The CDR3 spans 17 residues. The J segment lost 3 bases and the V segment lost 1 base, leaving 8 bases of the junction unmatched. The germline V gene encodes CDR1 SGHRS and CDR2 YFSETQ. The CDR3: CASSLSQTSGVYNEQFF. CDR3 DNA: TGCGCCAGCAGCTTGTCCCAGACTAGCGGAGTCTACAATGAGCAGTTCTTC.

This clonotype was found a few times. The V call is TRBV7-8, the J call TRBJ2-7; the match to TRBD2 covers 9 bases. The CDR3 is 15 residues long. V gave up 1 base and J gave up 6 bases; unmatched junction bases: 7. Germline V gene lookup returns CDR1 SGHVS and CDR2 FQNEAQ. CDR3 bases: TGTGCCAGCAGCTTAGTAGGCGGGGGGGTCTCCGAGCAGTACTTC. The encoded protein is CASSLVGGGVSEQYF.

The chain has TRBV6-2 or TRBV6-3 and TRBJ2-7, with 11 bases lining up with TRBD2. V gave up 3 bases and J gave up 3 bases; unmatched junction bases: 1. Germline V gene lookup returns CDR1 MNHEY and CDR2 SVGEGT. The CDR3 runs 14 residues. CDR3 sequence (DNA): TGTGCCAGCAGTTATGGGACTAGCGGCTACGAGCAGTACTTC. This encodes CASSYGTSGYEQYF.

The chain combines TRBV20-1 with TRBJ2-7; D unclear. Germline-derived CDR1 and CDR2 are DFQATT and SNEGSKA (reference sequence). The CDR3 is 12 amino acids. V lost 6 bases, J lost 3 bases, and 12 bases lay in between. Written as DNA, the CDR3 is TGCAGTGCGCCCTTTACAGACTACGAGCAGTACTTC. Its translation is CSAPFTDYEQYF.

CDR3 DNA: TGTGCCAGCAGCTTGGAAGGCTCCAGCTCCTACAATGAGCAGTTCTTC. Translating gives CASSLEGSSSYNEQFF. The J gene is TRBJ2-1, the V gene TRBV5-8; no definite D call. The germline V gene has CDR1 SGHTS and CDR2 YDEGEE. The CDR3 extends over 16 amino acids. V gave up 0 bases and J gave up 0 bases, with 10 bases separating them.

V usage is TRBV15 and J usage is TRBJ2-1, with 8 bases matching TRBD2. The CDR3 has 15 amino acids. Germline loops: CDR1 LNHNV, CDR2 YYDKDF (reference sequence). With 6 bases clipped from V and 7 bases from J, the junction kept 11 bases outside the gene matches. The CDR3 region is CATSWRRGVGNEQFF. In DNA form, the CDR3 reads TGTGCCACCAGTTGGCGGCGGGGGGTAGGGAATGAGCAGTTCTTC.

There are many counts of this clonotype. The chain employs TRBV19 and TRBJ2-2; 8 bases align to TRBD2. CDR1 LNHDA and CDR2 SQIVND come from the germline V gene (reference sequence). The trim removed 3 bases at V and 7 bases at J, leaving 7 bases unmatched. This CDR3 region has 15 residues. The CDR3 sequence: CASSISGGPFGELFF. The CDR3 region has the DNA TGTGCCAGTAGTATTTCGGGGGGGCCTTTCGGGGAGCTGTTTTTT.

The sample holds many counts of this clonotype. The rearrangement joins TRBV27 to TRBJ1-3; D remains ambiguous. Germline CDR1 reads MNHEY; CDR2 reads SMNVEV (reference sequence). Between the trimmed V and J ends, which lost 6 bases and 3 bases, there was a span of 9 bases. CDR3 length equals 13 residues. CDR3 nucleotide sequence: TGTGCCAGCAGCACGACGCGTGGAAACACCATATATTTT. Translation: CASSTTRGNTIYF.

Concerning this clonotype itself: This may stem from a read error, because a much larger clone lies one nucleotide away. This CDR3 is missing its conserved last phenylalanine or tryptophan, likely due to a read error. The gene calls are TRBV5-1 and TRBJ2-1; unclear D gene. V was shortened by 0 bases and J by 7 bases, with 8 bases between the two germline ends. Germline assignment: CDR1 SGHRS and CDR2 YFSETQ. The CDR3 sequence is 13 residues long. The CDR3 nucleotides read TGCGCCAGCAGCTTGGACTGGGGTAATGAGCAGTTCCTC. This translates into CASSLDWGNEQFL.

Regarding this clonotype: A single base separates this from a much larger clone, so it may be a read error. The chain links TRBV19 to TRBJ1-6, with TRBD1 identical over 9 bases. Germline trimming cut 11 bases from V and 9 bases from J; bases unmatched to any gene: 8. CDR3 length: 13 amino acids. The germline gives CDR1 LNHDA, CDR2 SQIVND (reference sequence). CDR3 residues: CASGTGIGSPLHF. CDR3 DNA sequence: TGTGCCTCCGGGACAGGGATAGGTTCACCCCTCCACTTT.

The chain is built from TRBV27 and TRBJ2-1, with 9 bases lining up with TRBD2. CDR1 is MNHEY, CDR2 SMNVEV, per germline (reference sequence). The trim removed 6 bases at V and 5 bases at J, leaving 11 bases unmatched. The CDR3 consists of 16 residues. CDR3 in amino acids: CASSLSGLAGHNEQFF. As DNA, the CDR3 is TGTGCCAGCAGCCTAAGCGGGCTAGCGGGGCACAATGAGCAGTTCTTC.

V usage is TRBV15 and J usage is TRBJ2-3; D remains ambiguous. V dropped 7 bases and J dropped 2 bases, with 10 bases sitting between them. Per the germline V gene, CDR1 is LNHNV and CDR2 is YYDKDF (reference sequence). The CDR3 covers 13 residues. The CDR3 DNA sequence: TGTGCCACCAAAAAAAGCCCCACAGATACGCAGTATTTT. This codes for CATKKSPTDTQYF. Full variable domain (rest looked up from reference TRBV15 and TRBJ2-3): DAMVIQNPRYQVTQFGKPVTLSCSQTLNHNVMYWYQQKSSQAPKLLFHYYDKDFNNEADTPDNFQSRRPNTSFCFLDIRSPGLGDTAMYLCATKKSPTDTQYFGPGTRLTVL.

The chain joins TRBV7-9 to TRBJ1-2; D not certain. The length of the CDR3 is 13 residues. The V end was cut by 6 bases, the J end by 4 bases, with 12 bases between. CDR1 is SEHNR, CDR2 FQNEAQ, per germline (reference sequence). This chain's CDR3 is CASRPNILYGYTF. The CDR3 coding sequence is TGTGCCAGCAGACCTAACATCCTCTATGGCTACACCTTC.

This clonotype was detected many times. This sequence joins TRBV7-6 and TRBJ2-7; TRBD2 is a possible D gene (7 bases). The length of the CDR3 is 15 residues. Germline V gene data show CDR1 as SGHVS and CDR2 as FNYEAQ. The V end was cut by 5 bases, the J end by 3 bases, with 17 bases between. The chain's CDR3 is CASSPGEGGRYEQYF. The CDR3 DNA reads TGTGCCAGCAGCCCGGGGGAGGGGGGGCGCTACGAGCAGTACTTC.

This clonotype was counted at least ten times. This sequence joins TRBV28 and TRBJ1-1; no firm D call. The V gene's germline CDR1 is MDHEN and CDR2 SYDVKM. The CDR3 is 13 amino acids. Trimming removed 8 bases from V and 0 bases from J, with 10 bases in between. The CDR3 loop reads CASSPTMNTEAFF. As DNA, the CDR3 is TGTGCCAGCTCCCCTACTATGAACACTGAAGCTTTCTTT.

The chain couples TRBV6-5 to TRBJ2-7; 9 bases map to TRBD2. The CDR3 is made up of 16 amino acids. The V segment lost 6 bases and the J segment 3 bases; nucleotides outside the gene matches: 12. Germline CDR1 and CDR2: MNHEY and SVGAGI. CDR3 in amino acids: CASSSRSGGPYYEQYF. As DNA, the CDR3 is TGTGCCAGCAGCTCACGTAGCGGGGGACCCTACTACGAGCAGTACTTC.

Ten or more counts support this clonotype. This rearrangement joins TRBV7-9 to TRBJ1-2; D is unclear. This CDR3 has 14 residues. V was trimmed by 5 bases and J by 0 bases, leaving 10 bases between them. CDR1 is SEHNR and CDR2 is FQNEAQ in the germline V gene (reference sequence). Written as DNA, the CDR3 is TGTGCCAGCAGCCCAACGGCAACTAACTATGGCTACACCTTC. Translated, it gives CASSPTATNYGYTF.

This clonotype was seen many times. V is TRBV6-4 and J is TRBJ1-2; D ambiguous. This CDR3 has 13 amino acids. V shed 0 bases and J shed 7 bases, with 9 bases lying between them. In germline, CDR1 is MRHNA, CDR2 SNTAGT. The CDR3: CASSDSERGGYTF. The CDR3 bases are TGTGCCAGCAGTGACTCCGAGCGGGGTGGCTACACCTTC.

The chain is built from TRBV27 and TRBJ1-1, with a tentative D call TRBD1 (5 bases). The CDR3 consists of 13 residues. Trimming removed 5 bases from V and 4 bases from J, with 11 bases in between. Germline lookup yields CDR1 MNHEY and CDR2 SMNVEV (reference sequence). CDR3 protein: CASSLGRFTEAFF. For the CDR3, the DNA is TGTGCCAGCAGTCTGGGACGGTTCACTGAAGCTTTCTTT.

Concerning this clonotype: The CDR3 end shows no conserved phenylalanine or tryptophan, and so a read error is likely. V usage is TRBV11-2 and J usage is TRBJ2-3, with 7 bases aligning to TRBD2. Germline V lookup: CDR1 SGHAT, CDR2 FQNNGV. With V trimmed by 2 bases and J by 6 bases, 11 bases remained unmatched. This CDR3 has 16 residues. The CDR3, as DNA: TGTGCCAGCAGCTTAAGTGGGGGGGGTTTCGGGGATACGCAGTATCTT. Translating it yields CASSLSGGGFGDTQYL.

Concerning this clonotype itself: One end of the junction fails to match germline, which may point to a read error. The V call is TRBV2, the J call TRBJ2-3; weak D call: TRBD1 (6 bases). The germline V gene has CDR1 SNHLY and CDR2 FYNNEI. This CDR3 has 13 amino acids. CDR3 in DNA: TGTGCCACCAGTGACCCAGGACAGTATACGCAGTATTTT. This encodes CATSDPGQYTQYF.